Presented here are 14 T cell receptor beta chains from one specimen sequenced in a study of CD8 T cells in Susac syndrome. After extraction with the RNeasy kit, about 0.5 to 1 ug of the RNA was reverse transcribed using random hexamers. Each CDR3 protein is one row after TCRdb ran MiXCR on the immunoSEQ multiplex PCR reads. This sample carries more than 150,000 distinct CDR3 sequences, approximately 90% of them seen once, and the ten largest clones take around 0.087%. Sequencing input: CD4+ T cells from PBMCs. These receptors originate from a human donor in good health.

The rearrangement uses TRBV24-1 and TRBJ1-2; weak D call: TRBD1 (5 bases). CDR3 length equals 17 residues. The germline V gene encodes CDR1 KGHDR and CDR2 SFDVKD. The V end lost 5 bases, the J end lost 5 bases, and 23 bases lay between the germline ends. CDR3 amino acids: CATSASTAGGARYGYTF. In nucleotides, the CDR3 is TGTGCCACCAGTGCCTCCACGGCAGGCGGGGCTCGGTATGGCTACACCTTC.

CDR3 sequence (DNA): TGCAGTGCTGGGGTAGCTCCAGATACGCAGTATTTT. Protein sequence: CSAGVAPDTQYF. This chain uses TRBV20-1 with TRBJ2-3, with D unclear. Germline CDR1 and CDR2: DFQATT and SNEGSKA (reference sequence). This CDR3 is built from 12 residues. Trimming cost V 5 bases and J 4 bases, with 10 bases left between them.

CDR3: CASTPARGDNSPLHF. In nucleotides, the CDR3 is TGCGCCAGCACGCCGGCCAGGGGGGATAATTCACCCCTCCACTTT. This sequence joins TRBV4-3 and TRBJ1-6; 7 nucleotides line up with TRBD1. Germline loops: CDR1 LGHNA, CDR2 YSLEER. The CDR3 is 15 amino acids. Losses at the gene ends were 7 bases for V and 5 bases for J; bases not matched to a gene: 8.

The gene calls are TRBV6-5 and TRBJ1-5, with D uncertain. CDR1 MNHEY and CDR2 SVGAGI come from the germline V gene. This CDR3 spans 14 amino acids. Trimming left V 3 bases short and J 1 base short, with 7 bases between. The CDR3: CASSYESSNQPQHF. In DNA, the CDR3 is TGTGCCAGCAGTTATGAGTCCAGCAATCAGCCCCAGCATTTT.

The V call is TRBV2, the J call TRBJ1-2, with D possibly matching TRBD1 (5 bases). The germline V and J ends were trimmed by 3 bases and 6 bases, with 11 bases remaining between them. Germline values: CDR1 SNHLY, CDR2 FYNNEI. This CDR3 spans 13 amino acids. CDR3 protein: CASSEVRQNGYTF. For the CDR3, the DNA is TGTGCCAGCAGTGAGGTCCGACAGAATGGCTACACCTTC.

Only a few counts were recorded for this clonotype. The chain couples TRBV7-2 to TRBJ1-2, with D unresolved. Germline V lookup: CDR1 SGHTA, CDR2 FQGNSA. V was trimmed by 3 bases and J by 2 bases, leaving 7 bases between them. The CDR3 is 13 amino acids. CDR3 sequence reads: CASSFTVNYGYTF. The CDR3 region has the DNA TGTGCCAGCAGCTTCACAGTAAACTATGGCTACACCTTC. Supplemented by reference TRBV7-2 and TRBJ1-2, the full variable domain reads GAGVSQSPSNKVTEKGKDVELRCDPISGHTALYWYRQSLGQGLEFLIYFQGNSAPDKSGLPSDRFSAERTGGSVSTLTIQRTQQEDSAVYLCASSFTVNYGYTFGSGTRLTVV.

J is TRBJ2-1 and V is TRBV9; 7 bases agree with TRBD2. Germline V gives CDR1 SGDLS, CDR2 YYNGEE. Losses at the gene ends were 4 bases for V and 0 bases for J; bases not matched to a gene: 7. CDR3 size: 16 residues. CDR3 DNA: TGTGCCAGCAGCATAAAAGCGGGACGCTCCTACAATGAGCAGTTCTTC. It encodes CASSIKAGRSYNEQFF. Variable domain in full (rest from reference TRBV9 and TRBJ2-1): DSGVTQTPKHLITATGQRVTLRCSPRSGDLSVYWYQQSLDQGLQFLIQYYNGEERAKGNILERFSAQQFPDLHSELNLSSLELGDSALYFCASSIKAGRSYNEQFFGPGTRLTVL.

The rearrangement joins TRBV14 to TRBJ1-4; 9 bases map to TRBD1. This CDR3 has 13 residues. The V segment lost 2 bases and the J segment 13 bases; nucleotides outside the gene matches: 5. Germline V gene sequence: CDR1 SGHDN, CDR2 FVKESK. CDR3 region: CASSQSYRGRLFF. CDR3 nucleotide sequence: TGTGCCAGCAGCCAAAGCTACAGGGGGCGACTGTTTTTT.

The rearrangement links TRBV29-1 to TRBJ2-5, with a weak D call TRBD2 (5 bases). Germline lookup yields CDR1 SQVTM and CDR2 ANQGSEA. Between the trimmed V and J ends, which lost 1 base and 2 bases, there was a span of 8 bases. The CDR3 is 13 residues long. CDR3 DNA: TGCAGCGTTGAAGGGGGAGTACAAGAGACCCAGTACTTC. It encodes CSVEGGVQETQYF.

The rearrangement uses TRBV6-6 and TRBJ1-4; D is uncertain. The CDR3 consists of 13 residues. Trimming took 6 bases from V and 5 from J, leaving 10 bases between them. The germline CDR1 and CDR2 sequences are MNHNY and SVGAGI (reference sequence). The CDR3 sequence is CASSRLENEKLFF. DNA for the CDR3: TGTGCCAGCAGCCGACTGGAAAATGAAAAACTGTTTTTT.

This chain connects TRBV6-1 to TRBJ2-2; D unresolved. Germline V CDR1 and CDR2: MNHNS, SASEGT. The CDR3 totals 14 residues. Trimming stripped 6 bases from V and 1 base from J, with 9 bases between. The CDR3 loop is CASSPRWNTGELFF. CDR3 in DNA: TGTGCCAGCAGCCCTAGGTGGAACACCGGGGAGCTGTTTTTT.

The chain links TRBV27 to TRBJ2-3; 10 positions match TRBD1. The CDR3 has 13 amino acids. V lost 6 bases and J lost 6; bases outside the gene matches: 3. Per the germline V gene, CDR1 is MNHEY and CDR2 is SMNVEV (reference sequence). The CDR3 DNA is TGTGCCAGCAGCCGGGGACAGGGGGATACGCAGTATTTT. Its translation: CASSRGQGDTQYF.

Only one count was recorded for this clonotype. The V and J genes are TRBV14 and TRBJ2-7; TRBD1 agrees at 8 bases. The CDR3 runs 15 residues. Germline trimming cut 1 base from V and 1 base from J; bases unmatched to any gene: 3. Germline V CDR1 and CDR2: SGHDN, FVKESK. This chain's CDR3 is CASSQGTGRSYEQYF. The CDR3 coding sequence is TGTGCCAGCAGCCAAGGGACAGGGAGATCCTACGAGCAGTACTTC.

The chain combines TRBV5-1 with TRBJ2-3; weak D call: TRBD1 (5 bases). The CDR3 loop spans 14 amino acids. Germline V gene sequence: CDR1 SGHRS, CDR2 YFSETQ. The V end lost 2 bases, the J end lost 1 base, and 8 bases lay between the germline ends. CDR3 loop: CASSLETGTDTQYF. In DNA, the CDR3 is TGCGCCAGCAGCTTAGAGACAGGCACAGATACGCAGTATTTT.